These 22 T cell receptor beta chains were sequenced from one sample in a study of tumor-infiltrating lymphocytes in primary liver carcinoma. Co-extraction of RNA and DNA was performed on about 20-32 mg of unsorted bulk tissue. Constant-region priming of 500 ng total RNA yielded TCR beta cDNA. Three nested multiplex PCR rounds, a slightly modified ARM-PCR method, built the TCR beta libraries. The first two PCR rounds used TRBV1-TRBV30 primers with a Cbeta primer, roughly 10 cycles each. In TCRdb, the multiplex PCR reads were re-called with MiXCR into one record per CDR3 protein. The sample includes more than 100,000 distinct CDR3 sequences, around 62% of them seen just once. What was sequenced was liver tumor tissue from sampling region 1. As for subset: tumor region T1, superior pole. These TCRs come from a woman in her fifties or sixties with primary liver carcinoma and hepatitis B virus infection.

To note about this clonotype: The CDR3 end shows no conserved phenylalanine or tryptophan, and so a read error is likely. V gene TRBV20-1 combines with J gene TRBJ2-1; the match to TRBD2 covers 7 bases. Unmatched junction bases numbered 10, after V lost 6 bases and J lost 11 bases. This CDR3 comprises 12 residues. Germline V gene lookup returns CDR1 DFQATT and CDR2 SNEGSKA (reference sequence). CDR3 in DNA: TGCAGTGCCAGGGACGGGAGGATTCAGCAGTTCCTC. As protein: CSARDGRIQQFL.

This clonotype was observed many times. V usage is TRBV29-1 and J usage is TRBJ1-2; D possibly corresponds to TRBD1 (5 bases). V gave up 0 bases and J gave up 8 bases, with 22 bases separating them. Germline lookup yields CDR1 SQVTM and CDR2 ANQGSEA. The CDR3 consists of 16 residues. CDR3 amino acids: CSVEDREVAGWGGYTF. The CDR3 DNA is TGCAGCGTTGAAGATAGAGAAGTGGCAGGGTGGGGGGGCTACACCTTC.

Of note for this clonotype: The conserved final phenylalanine or tryptophan is absent from the CDR3, which likely points to a read error. The rearrangement links TRBV24-1 to TRBJ2-2, with a weak D call TRBD1 (5 bases). The CDR3 is 16 residues long. The germline V gene has CDR1 KGHDR and CDR2 SFDVKD. The CDR3 here is CANSDSPGQKTGELFS. CDR3 DNA: TGTGCCAACAGTGATTCCCCAGGACAAAAGACCGGGGAGCTGTTTTCT.

Turning to this clonotype: Lacking the conserved final phenylalanine or tryptophan, this CDR3 likely reflects a read error. Because the CDR3's place on the DNA is in doubt, the DNA is left out and the CDR3 is given as listed by TCRdb. CDR3 sequence: CASSLEGQAAGQNL. This chain connects TRBV11-2 to TRBJ2-5; the DNA was not used to check the table's D call, TRBD1. The CDR3 is 14 residues long, ends included. CDR1 and CDR2 from the germline V gene are SGHAT and FQNNGV.

This clonotype was observed at least ten times. The chain uses TRBV5-4 and TRBJ1-4; D gene unclear. Germline-derived CDR1 and CDR2 are SGHNT and YYREEE (reference sequence). The length of the CDR3 is 16 residues. V shed 0 bases and J shed 2 bases, with 11 bases lying between them. This CDR3 is CASSLGGGGTNEKLFF. In DNA, the CDR3 is TGTGCCAGCAGCTTGGGGGGAGGAGGCACTAATGAAAAACTGTTTTTT. The full variable domain, with the rest looked up from reference TRBV5-4 and TRBJ1-4, is ETGVTQSPTHLIKTRGQQVTLRCSSQSGHNTVSWYQQALGQGPQFIFQYYREEENGRGNFPPRFSGLQFPNYSSELNVNALELDDSALYLCASSLGGGGTNEKLFFGSGTQLSVL.

This clonotype showed up many times. The V gene is TRBV4-1, the J gene TRBJ1-1, with 8 bases that match TRBD1. The V and J ends lost 2 bases and 2 bases, in that order; junction bases with no gene match: 16. Per the germline V gene, CDR1 is MGHRA and CDR2 is YSYEKL. CDR3 length: 19 residues. Here the CDR3 reads CASSQHQTGAAIFNTEAFF. Written as DNA, the CDR3 is TGCGCCAGCAGCCAACACCAGACAGGGGCCGCCATTTTCAACACTGAAGCTTTCTTT.

About this clonotype: Germline is not matched at one junction end, which may reflect a read error. This chain joins TRBV11-3 and TRBJ2-1; 13 nucleotides line up with TRBD2. Per germline, CDR1 SGHNT and CDR2 YENEEA. The CDR3 spans 15 residues. Here the CDR3 reads CASSPGTSGNLERSF. The CDR3 nucleotides are TGTGCCAGCAGCCCCGGGACTAGCGGGAACCTTGAGCGGTCCTTT.

For this clonotype: Since a much larger clone is just one base distant, this may be a read error. The chain carries TRBV6-1 and TRBJ2-1; TRBD2 agrees at 11 bases. Germline loops: CDR1 MNHNS, CDR2 SASEGT. The CDR3 consists of 16 residues. Trimming took 4 bases from V and 5 from J; bases not matched to a gene: 7. The CDR3 reads CASSAASGRKHNEQFF. The CDR3 DNA reads TGTGCCAGCAGTGCCGCTAGCGGGAGGAAACACAATGAGCAGTTCTTC.

The chain carries TRBV11-2 and TRBJ2-7, with a tentative D call TRBD2 (6 bases). The CDR3 has 16 amino acids. Germline assignment: CDR1 SGHAT and CDR2 FQNNGV. Trimming shortened V by 1 base and J by 13 bases, and 26 bases separated the two germline ends. In DNA form, the CDR3 reads TGTGCCAGCAGCTTAGCGTCGGGGGTAGGAGGCTACGAGCGATACTTC. Protein product: CASSLASGVGGYERYF.

For this clonotype: A much larger clone differs by one base, so this may be a read error. J is TRBJ2-1 and V is TRBV4-1; the match to TRBD2 covers 10 bases. V trimming: 4 bases; J trimming: 4 bases; junction bases outside the gene matches: 10. The CDR3 spans 17 residues. Germline lookup yields CDR1 MGHRA and CDR2 YSYEKL. CDR3 residues: CASSPATSGPSYNEQFF. Here the CDR3 DNA reads TGCGCCAGCAGCCCAGCGACTAGCGGGCCGAGTTACAATGAGCAGTTCTTC.

V gene TRBV28 combines with J gene TRBJ2-4, with D possibly TRBD1 on 5 matching bases. The CDR3 is 14 amino acids. Germline V CDR1 and CDR2: MDHEN, SYDVKM. Deletions cut 6 bases from V and 0 bases from J, with 9 bases between. The CDR3 bases are TGTGCCAGCAGGCGGACATTAGCCAAAAACATTCAGTACTTC. Translating gives CASRRTLAKNIQYF.

V and J are TRBV11-2 and TRBJ2-2, with D tentatively TRBD1 or TRBD2 (5 bases each). This CDR3 comprises 13 residues. Trimming stripped 6 bases from V and 10 bases from J, with 15 bases between. Germline V gene lookup returns CDR1 SGHAT and CDR2 FQNNGV. The CDR3 sequence is CASSGGLGVELFF. Written as DNA, the CDR3 is TGTGCCAGCAGTGGGGGTTTAGGCGTGGAGCTGTTTTTT.

V and J are TRBV11-2 and TRBJ2-3; possible D gene TRBD2, 5 bases. The CDR3 length is 16 residues. The germline V gene has CDR1 SGHAT and CDR2 FQNNGV. Trimming cost V 9 bases and J 5 bases, with 24 bases left between them. The CDR3 sequence is CASRSPPSYSKDTQYF. The CDR3 DNA reads TGTGCCAGTAGGTCACCCCCTAGCTACTCCAAAGATACGCAGTATTTT.

This clonotype was detected many times. The CDR3 nucleotides read TGTGCCAGCAGGGGACAGACCTACGAGCAGTACTTC. Protein sequence: CASRGQTYEQYF. This chain joins TRBV6-5 and TRBJ2-7, with 7 bases that match TRBD1. Trimming removed 6 bases from V and 2 bases from J; junction bases left unmatched: 1. Germline CDR1 reads MNHEY; CDR2 reads SVGAGI. CDR3 size: 12 residues.

This clonotype was detected ten times or more. The rearrangement links TRBV12-3 or TRBV12-4 to TRBJ1-3; D is uncertain. This CDR3 has 14 amino acids. Trimming removed 3 bases at V and 0 bases at J, with 6 bases between. The DNA for the CDR3 is TGTGCCAGCAGTTTTCGGGGCTCTGGAAACACCATATATTTT. Translating gives CASSFRGSGNTIYF.

For this clonotype: A clone one base away is much larger, so this may be a read error. The chain employs TRBV29-1 and TRBJ2-3, with no clear D. Trimming removed 8 bases from V and 0 bases from J, with 12 bases in between. The germline V gene has CDR1 SQVTM and CDR2 ANQGSEA. The CDR3 runs to 13 residues. As DNA, the CDR3 is TGCAGCATTGGTGGGCATAGCACAGATACGCAGTATTTT. It codes for CSIGGHSTDTQYF.

Turning to this clonotype: This CDR3 fails to terminate in the conserved phenylalanine or tryptophan, so it likely reflects a read error. The chain combines TRBV6-1 with TRBJ1-1; no definite D call. Germline lookup yields CDR1 MNHNS and CDR2 SASEGT. This CDR3 comprises 14 residues. CDR3 in amino acids: CVSSEFYMNTEAFL. The CDR3 DNA reads as TGTGTCAGCAGTGAATTCTACATGAACACTGAAGCTTTCCTT.

A word on this clonotype: A read error may be the cause here, since a much bigger clone is one base away. This sequence joins TRBV12-3 or TRBV12-4 and TRBJ1-1; possible D gene TRBD1, 6 bases. The CDR3 totals 14 residues. The CDR3 bases are TGTGTCAGCACCTCGGACAGTCTGAACACTGAAGCTTTCTTT. Encoded protein: CVSTSDSLNTEAFF.

J is TRBJ2-7 and V is TRBV6-6; 11 bases line up with TRBD2. V gave up 6 bases and J gave up 9 bases; unmatched junction bases: 22. Germline V lookup: CDR1 MNHNY, CDR2 SVGAGI (reference sequence). This CDR3 has 18 amino acids. CDR3 DNA sequence: TGTGCCAGCAGCCCCCCCCGAACTAGCGGGGGTGGAGCTGGGGGGCAGTACTTC. Translating it yields CASSPPRTSGGGAGGQYF.

Turning to this clonotype: At one boundary the junction diverges from the germline segment, which might be a read error. The chain combines TRBV12-3 or TRBV12-4 with TRBJ2-1; D is perhaps TRBD1 (6 bases). The CDR3 spans 15 residues. The CDR3 region is CASTITGSLFNGQFF. CDR3 DNA sequence: TGTGCCAGCACCATCACAGGGTCCCTTTTCAATGGGCAGTTCTTC.

The chain employs TRBV5-6 and TRBJ2-7, with 7 positions matching TRBD2. This CDR3 has 14 residues. Germline V gene lookup returns CDR1 SGHDT and CDR2 YYEEEE. CDR3 protein: CVRSLGGDSYEQYF. In nucleotides, the CDR3 is TGTGTCAGGAGCTTGGGAGGGGACTCCTACGAGCAGTACTTC.

Turning to this clonotype: Germline and junction disagree at one end, which may indicate a read error. V gene TRBV29-1 combines with J gene TRBJ2-7; D unresolved. The CDR3 totals 15 residues. Germline assignment: CDR1 SQVTM and CDR2 ANQGSEA. The CDR3 sequence: CSAMVERAPTYEQYF. The CDR3 DNA reads TGCAGCGCCATGGTGGAAAGGGCCCCCACCTACGAGCAGTATTTC.